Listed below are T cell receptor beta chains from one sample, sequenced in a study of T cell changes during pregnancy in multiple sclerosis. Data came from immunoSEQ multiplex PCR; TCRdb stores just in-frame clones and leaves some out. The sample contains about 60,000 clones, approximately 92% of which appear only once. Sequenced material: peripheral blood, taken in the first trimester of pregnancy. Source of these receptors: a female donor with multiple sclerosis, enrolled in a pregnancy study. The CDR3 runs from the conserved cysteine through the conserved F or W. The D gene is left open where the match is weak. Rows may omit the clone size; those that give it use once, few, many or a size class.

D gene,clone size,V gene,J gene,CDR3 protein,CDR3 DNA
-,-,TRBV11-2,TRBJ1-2,CASSLESGHTYGYTF,TGTGCCAGCAGCTTGGAGTCGGGACACACCTATGGCTACACCTTC
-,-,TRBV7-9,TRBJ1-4,CASSFKDFNEKLFF,TGTGCCAGCAGCTTCAAGGACTTTAATGAAAAACTGTTTTTT
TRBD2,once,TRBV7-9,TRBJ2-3,CASSTGTSGSLYTQYF,TGTGCCAGCAGCACTGGGACTAGCGGGAGTTTATATACGCAGTATTTT
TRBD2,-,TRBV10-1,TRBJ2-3,CASVTSGRGDTQYF,TGCGCCAGCGTGACTAGCGGGAGAGGGGATACGCAGTATTTT
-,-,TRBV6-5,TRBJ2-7,CASSLGDVRSYEQYF,TGTGCCAGCAGTTTGGGAGACGTTCGGAGCTACGAGCAGTACTTC
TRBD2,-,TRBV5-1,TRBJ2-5,CASSSGLAGGPSEETQYF,TGCGCCAGCAGCTCCGGACTAGCGGGAGGGCCTTCGGAGGAGACCCAGTACTTC
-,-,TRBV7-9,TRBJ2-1,CASSVGGGNEQFF,TGTGCCAGCAGCGTCGGGGGAGGCAATGAGCAGTTCTTC
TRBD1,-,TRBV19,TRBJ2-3,CASNRGRGNTQYF,TGTGCCAGCAACAGGGGGCGCGGGAATACGCAGTATTTT
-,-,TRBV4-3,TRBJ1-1,CASSQVPGHLNTEAFF,TGCGCCAGCAGCCAAGTTCCGGGACACCTTAACACTGAAGCTTTCTTT
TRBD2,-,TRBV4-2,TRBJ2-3,CASSQGTSGRNTDTQYF,TGTGCCAGCAGCCAAGGGACTAGCGGGAGGAACACAGATACGCAGTATTTT
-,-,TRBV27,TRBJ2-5,CASSLSRGIAARETQYF,TGTGCCAGCAGTTTATCGAGGGGGATTGCTGCCCGGGAGACCCAGTACTTC
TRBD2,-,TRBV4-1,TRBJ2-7,CASSHLIGLAGAGEQYF,TGCGCCAGCAGCCACCTCATAGGACTAGCGGGGGCTGGGGAGCAGTACTTC
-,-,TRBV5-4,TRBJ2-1,CAFQGRSYNEQFF,TGTGCCTTTCAGGGGCGGTCCTACAATGAGCAGTTCTTC
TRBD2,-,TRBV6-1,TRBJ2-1,CAAPTSGRIDEQFF,TGTGCCGCCCCGACTAGCGGGAGGATTGATGAGCAGTTCTTC
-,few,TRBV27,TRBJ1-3,CASSSPPGNGNTIYF,TGTGCCAGCAGTTCGCCCCCCGGTAATGGAAACACCATATATTTT
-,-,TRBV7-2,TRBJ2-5,CASSLYGETQYF,TGTGCCAGCAGCTTATACGGGGAGACCCAGTACTTC
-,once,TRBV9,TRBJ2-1,CASSEALGNEQFF,TGTGCCAGCAGCGAGGCCCTAGGAAATGAGCAGTTCTTC
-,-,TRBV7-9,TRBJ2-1,CASSLAISSYNEQFF,TGTGCCAGCAGCTTAGCAATATCCTCCTACAATGAGCAGTTCTTC
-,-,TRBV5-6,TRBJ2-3,CASSLTIGVAQYF,TGTGCCAGCAGCTTGACAATCGGGGTTGCGCAGTATTTT
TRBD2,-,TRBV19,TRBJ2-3,CASSMELAGASFTDTQYF,TGTGCCAGTAGTATGGAACTAGCGGGAGCCTCTTTCACAGATACGCAGTATTTT
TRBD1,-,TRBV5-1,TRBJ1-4,CASSPQDREGEKLFF,TGCGCCAGCAGCCCCCAGGACAGGGAAGGAGAAAAACTGTTTTTT
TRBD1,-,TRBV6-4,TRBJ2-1,CASSLTGGRAGSAYNEQFF,TGTGCCAGCTCTCTGACAGGGGGCAGGGCGGGAAGCGCCTACAATGAGCAGTTCTTC
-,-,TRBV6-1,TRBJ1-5,CASRDQGIQPQHF,TGTGCCAGCAGAGACCAGGGGATTCAGCCCCAGCATTTT
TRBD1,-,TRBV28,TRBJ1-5,CASSPQVGQGYQPQHF,TGTGCCAGCAGTCCCCAGGTAGGACAGGGCTATCAGCCCCAGCATTTT
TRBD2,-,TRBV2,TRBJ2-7,CASNTGTRSYEQYF,TGTGCCAGCAATACCGGGACTAGATCTTACGAGCAGTACTTC
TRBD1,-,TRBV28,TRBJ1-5,CASTGGWNQPQHF,TGTGCAAGCACAGGGGGGTGGAATCAGCCCCAGCATTTT